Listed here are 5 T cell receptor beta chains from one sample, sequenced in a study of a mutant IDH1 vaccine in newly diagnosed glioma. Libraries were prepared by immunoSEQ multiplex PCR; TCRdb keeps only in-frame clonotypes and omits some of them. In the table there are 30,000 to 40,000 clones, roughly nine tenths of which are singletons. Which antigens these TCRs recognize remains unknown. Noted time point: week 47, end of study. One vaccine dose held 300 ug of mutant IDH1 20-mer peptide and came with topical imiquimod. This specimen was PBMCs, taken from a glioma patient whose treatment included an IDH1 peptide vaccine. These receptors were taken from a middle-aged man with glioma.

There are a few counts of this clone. CDR3 in amino acids: CASSLNTGGGQTNEKLFF. The CDR3 DNA is TGCGCCAGCAGCCTCAATACGGGAGGAGGGCAAACTAATGAAAAACTGTTTTTT. The chain uses TRBV23-1 and TRBJ1-4; no clear D. TRBV23-1 is treated as an ORF (open reading frame) with a function not yet certain. The CDR3 is made up of 18 amino acids. V gave up 6 bases and J gave up 1 base, with 21 bases separating them.

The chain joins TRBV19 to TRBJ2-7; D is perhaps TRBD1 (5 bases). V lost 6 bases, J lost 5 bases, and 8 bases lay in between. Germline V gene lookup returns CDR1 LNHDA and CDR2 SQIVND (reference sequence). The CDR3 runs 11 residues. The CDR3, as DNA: TGTGCCAGTAGGACAGCCCACGAGCAGTACTTC. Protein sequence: CASRTAHEQYF. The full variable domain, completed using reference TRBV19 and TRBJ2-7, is DGGITQSPKYLFRKEGQNVTLSCEQNLNHDAMYWYRQDPGQGLRLIYYSQIVNDFQKGDIAEGYSVSREKKESFPLTVTSAQKNPTAFYLCASRTAHEQYFGPGTRLTVT.

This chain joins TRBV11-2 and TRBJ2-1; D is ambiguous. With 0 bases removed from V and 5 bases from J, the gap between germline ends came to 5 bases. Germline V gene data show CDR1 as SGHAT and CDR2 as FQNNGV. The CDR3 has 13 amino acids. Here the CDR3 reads CASSLEVHNEQFF. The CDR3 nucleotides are TGTGCCAGCAGCTTAGAGGTCCACAATGAGCAGTTCTTC.

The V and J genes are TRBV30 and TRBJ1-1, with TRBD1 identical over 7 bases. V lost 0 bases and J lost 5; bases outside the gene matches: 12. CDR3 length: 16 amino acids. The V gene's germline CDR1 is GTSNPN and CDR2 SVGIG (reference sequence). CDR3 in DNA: TGTGCCTGGAGTGTAGCGGGACAGTCGGCAAGGACTGAAGCTTTCTTT. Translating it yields CAWSVAGQSARTEAFF.

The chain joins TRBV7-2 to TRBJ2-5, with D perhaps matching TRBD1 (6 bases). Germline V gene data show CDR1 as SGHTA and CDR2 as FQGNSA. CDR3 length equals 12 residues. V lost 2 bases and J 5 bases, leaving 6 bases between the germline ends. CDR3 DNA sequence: TGTGCCAGCAGCTTAAGGGGGGAGACCCAGTACTTC. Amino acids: CASSLRGETQYF.